This T cell receptor beta chain was identified during a study of cytomegalovirus exposure and HLA in healthy donors. Trimming cost V 5 bases and J 7 bases; bases outside gene matches: 13. The germline CDR1 and CDR2 sequences are MNHNY and SVGAGI (reference sequence). This CDR3 region has 15 residues. In the PCR, 60 Vbeta and 13 Jbeta primers were used. Repertoires were generated with immunoSEQ multiplex PCR, while TCRdb's copy carries only in-frame clones and drops some. The sample shows almost 95,000 clones, roughly 70% of them seen only once. Concerning this clone: Its antigen is unknown.

Study results and limitations: Reports described diagnosis of cytomegalovirus status by the classifier as highly specific and sensitive. Some V segments could not be told apart, so they were left out, TRBV6-2 and TRBV6-3 among them.

Sample: PBMCs. This sequence joins TRBV6-6 and TRBJ1-2; 7 bases map to TRBD1. The receptor's source is a man aged 50-59 years in good health and CMV-seronegative. The CDR3 bases are TGTGCCAGCAGTGACGGACAGGCCAGTCTACGTGGCTACACCTTC. Amino acids: CASSDGQASLRGYTF.